This T cell receptor (beta chain) was captured in a study of blood T cell repertoires in COVID-19. CDR3 size: 17 residues. The V gene lost 0 bases and the J gene lost 8 bases, with 19 bases spanning the gap. Germline V CDR1 and CDR2: LNHNV, YYDKDF (reference sequence). The repertoire was sequenced with immunoSEQ multiplex PCR; TCRdb's copy has only in-frame clones and lacks some. This table holds 150,000 to 200,000 clones, roughly 90% found once. Clinical history as reported by participants underpinned cohort assignment. Specimen: PBMCs or T cells enriched from blood (not recorded which). The rearrangement uses TRBV15 and TRBJ1-4; unclear D gene. The receptor was isolated from a woman between 18 and 29 years old who had recovered from COVID-19. CDR3 amino acids: CATSRDLGVPKGEKLFF. CDR3 coding DNA: TGTGCCACCAGCAGAGATCTCGGGGTCCCGAAAGGGGAAAAACTGTTTTTT.